The 20 T cell receptor beta chains presented below share a single source sample, sequenced in a study of cytomegalovirus exposure and HLA in healthy donors. In the PCR, 60 Vbeta and 13 Jbeta primers were used. Here immunoSEQ multiplex PCR was the method, and the copy in TCRdb shows in-frame clones only, minus some. This table holds approximately 38,000 clones. The sample comprised PBMCs. These receptors came from a human donor in good health.

The V and J genes are TRBV6-1 and TRBJ1-5; weak D call: TRBD1 (6 bases). The CDR3 length is 16 residues. Germline CDR1 is MNHNS and CDR2 is SASEGT. The V and J ends lost 2 bases and 2 bases respectively, with 13 bases between them. The CDR3 bases are TGTGCCAGCAGTGAATACAGGGCGAAGGGCAATCAGCCCCAGCATTTT. Protein sequence: CASSEYRAKGNQPQHF.

The V and J genes are TRBV7-8 and TRBJ2-4; no reliable D call. The CDR3 loop spans 16 amino acids. Trimming shortened V by 5 bases and J by 0 bases, and 14 bases separated the two germline ends. CDR1 is SGHVS and CDR2 is FQNEAQ in the germline V gene. Here the CDR3 reads CASSPENGLAKNIQYF. Here the CDR3 DNA reads TGTGCCAGCAGCCCGGAGAACGGCCTAGCCAAAAACATTCAGTACTTC.

CDR3: CATGDRENTEAFF. The CDR3 DNA reads TGTGCCACCGGGGACAGGGAGAACACTGAAGCTTTCTTT. The chain has TRBV19 and TRBJ1-1, with TRBD1 matching over 9 bases. Trimming at V came to 10 bases and at J to 1 base, leaving 4 bases not matched to a gene. The CDR3 contains 13 residues. The germline CDR1 and CDR2 sequences are LNHDA and SQIVND (reference sequence).

CDR3 sequence: CAWSVRVRAYEQYF. In DNA form, the CDR3 reads TGTGCCTGGAGTGTCAGGGTTCGCGCCTACGAGCAGTACTTC. The chain is built from TRBV30 and TRBJ2-7; weak D call: TRBD1 (5 bases). Between the trimmed V and J ends, which lost 0 bases and 2 bases, there was a span of 11 bases. The CDR3 runs 14 residues. Germline CDR1 is GTSNPN and CDR2 is SVGIG (reference sequence).

The V call is TRBV28, the J call TRBJ2-7; TRBD2 is a possible D gene (6 bases). The V and J ends lost 11 bases and 0 bases respectively, with 11 bases between them. From germline, CDR1 is MDHEN and CDR2 SYDVKM. CDR3 length equals 12 residues. CDR3 in DNA: TGTGCCTGGGCGGGGAGCTCCTACGAGCAGTACTTC. This gives the protein CAWAGSSYEQYF.

The chain uses TRBV28 and TRBJ1-1, with D maybe TRBD1 (6 bases). CDR1 is MDHEN, CDR2 SYDVKM, per germline. This CDR3 region has 15 residues. Trimming removed 3 bases from V and 4 bases from J, with 15 bases in between. CDR3 nucleotide sequence: TGTGCCAGCAGTTTGGGGGGGCAGGGCGGCACTGAAGCTTTCTTT. Protein product: CASSLGGQGGTEAFF.

The genes are TRBV9 and TRBJ1-3, with 8 bases matching TRBD1. V was pared by 0 bases and J by 8 bases, with 10 bases of the junction left unmatched. Germline CDR1 SGDLS, CDR2 YYNGEE. The CDR3 runs 16 residues. CDR3 nucleotides: TGTGCCAGCAGCGTAGCTTCTGGCAGGGGGCGAGACACCATATATTTT. Encoded protein: CASSVASGRGRDTIYF.

This chain connects TRBV28 to TRBJ1-6, with 9 nucleotides matching TRBD1. Germline lookup yields CDR1 MDHEN and CDR2 SYDVKM. The CDR3 loop spans 14 amino acids. V trimming: 6 bases; J trimming: 8 bases; junction bases outside the gene matches: 5. CDR3 DNA sequence: TGTGCCAGCAGCCCCGGGACAGGGCATTCACCCCTCCACTTT. This sequence encodes CASSPGTGHSPLHF.

The chain joins TRBV4-2 to TRBJ2-7; 8 nucleotides line up with TRBD2. The CDR3 loop spans 18 amino acids. The J segment lost 2 bases and the V segment lost 0 bases, leaving 12 bases of the junction unmatched. The V gene's germline CDR1 is LGHNA and CDR2 YNFKEQ. CDR3 loop: CASSQDIGLRGAAYEQYF. CDR3 coding DNA: TGTGCCAGCAGCCAAGATATTGGGCTGCGGGGGGCCGCCTACGAGCAGTACTTC.

The J gene is TRBJ2-5, the V gene TRBV19, with 9 bases identical to TRBD1. J was trimmed by 4 bases and V by 5 bases; bases with no gene match: 8. The germline V gene has CDR1 LNHDA and CDR2 SQIVND (reference sequence). CDR3 length: 15 residues. The CDR3 nucleotides read TGTGCCAGTAGTTCACCGGGACAGGGCATAGAGACCCAGTACTTC. Protein product: CASSSPGQGIETQYF.

With respect to this clone: At one end the junction does not follow the germline gene, possibly because of a read error. The chain is built from TRBV6-6 and TRBJ2-3; TRBD2 aligns across 9 bases. From germline, CDR1 is MNHNY and CDR2 SVGAGI (reference sequence). This CDR3 is 16 amino acids long. The CDR3 loop reads CASKDTTSGYTDKQYF. DNA for the CDR3: TGTGCCAGCAAAGATACGACTAGCGGTTACACAGATAAGCAGTATTTT.

In regard to this clone: At the DNA level, this CDR3 is encoded by other sequences in the same sample as well. The chain has TRBV5-6 and TRBJ1-1; possibly TRBD1 for D (5 bases). Germline CDR1 is SGHDT and CDR2 is YYEEEE. Trimming took 0 bases from V and 5 from J, leaving 11 bases between them. The CDR3 is made up of 14 amino acids. The CDR3 reads CASSLVRKGTEAFF. DNA of the CDR3: TGTGCCAGCAGCTTGGTAAGGAAGGGGACTGAAGCTTTCTTT.

The chain carries TRBV27 and TRBJ1-1, with D unclear. The CDR3 loop spans 14 amino acids. V was trimmed by 2 bases and J by 4 bases, leaving 11 bases between them. Germline V gene sequence: CDR1 MNHEY, CDR2 SMNVEV (reference sequence). For the CDR3, the DNA is TGTGCCAGCAGTTTAGGCAGGCGGGGCACTGAAGCTTTCTTT. It encodes CASSLGRRGTEAFF.

This chain connects TRBV2 to TRBJ1-4; tentatively, D is TRBD1 (5 bases). The CDR3 runs 15 residues. Germline CDR1 is SNHLY and CDR2 is FYNNEI. The V end lost 5 bases, the J end lost 3 bases, and 13 bases lay between the germline ends. The CDR3, as DNA: TGTGCCAGCAGTTCCACAGGCGCCGCTAATGAAAAACTGTTTTTT. This translates into CASSSTGAANEKLFF. Variable domain in full (rest from reference TRBV2 and TRBJ1-4): EPEVTQTPSHQVTQMGQEVILRCVPISNHLYFYWYRQILGQKVEFLVSFYNNEISEKSEIFDDQFSVERPDGSNFTLKIRSTKLEDSAMYFCASSSTGAANEKLFFGSGTQLSVL.

The V and J genes are TRBV9 and TRBJ1-6; 7 bases map to TRBD1. This CDR3 has 12 residues. The germline V gene has CDR1 SGDLS and CDR2 YYNGEE. V gave up 5 bases and J gave up 9 bases; unmatched junction bases: 2. CDR3 region: CASSQGGSPLHF. The CDR3 DNA sequence: TGTGCCAGCAGTCAGGGGGGTTCACCCCTCCACTTT.

The chain couples TRBV28 to TRBJ2-7; 8 nucleotides align to TRBD1. J lost 0 bases, V lost 4 bases, and 5 bases had no gene match. Germline V gene lookup returns CDR1 MDHEN and CDR2 SYDVKM. The CDR3 is 15 residues long. This CDR3 reads CASSSFGQGSYEQYF. CDR3 nucleotides: TGTGCCAGCAGTTCCTTCGGACAGGGCTCCTACGAGCAGTACTTC.

This rearrangement joins TRBV2 to TRBJ1-4, with D perhaps TRBD1 (6 bases). Trimming removed 10 bases from V and 4 bases from J, with 16 bases in between. From germline, CDR1 is SNHLY and CDR2 FYNNEI. This CDR3 is built from 14 residues. Here the CDR3 reads CATSPGTSNEKLFF. CDR3 bases: TGTGCCACATCTCCCGGGACAAGTAATGAAAAACTGTTTTTT.

The chain combines TRBV29-1 with TRBJ2-3; 7 nucleotides line up with TRBD1. The CDR3 runs 12 residues. Trimming removed 7 bases from V and 4 bases from J; junction bases left unmatched: 5. Germline V gives CDR1 SQVTM, CDR2 ANQGSEA. The CDR3 here is CSGTGVPDTQYF. CDR3 DNA: TGCAGCGGTACAGGGGTCCCAGATACGCAGTATTTT.

The genes are TRBV5-1 and TRBJ2-5; no reliable D call. CDR3 length equals 12 residues. Trimming removed 4 bases at V and 9 bases at J, with 13 bases between. Germline assignment: CDR1 SGHRS and CDR2 YFSETQ. The CDR3 DNA reads TGCGCCAGCAGCCTGGATGACCGGGCCCAGTACTTC. Translated: CASSLDDRAQYF.

This chain connects TRBV7-9 to TRBJ1-6; 7 positions agree with TRBD1. The CDR3 consists of 14 residues. Germline CDR1 and CDR2: SEHNR and FQNEAQ (reference sequence). V shed 1 base and J 9 bases; nucleotides not matched to a gene: 3. In nucleotides, the CDR3 is TGTGCCAGCAGCTTAGGACAGGGATCTTCACCCCTCCACTTT. It is translated as CASSLGQGSSPLHF. The complete variable domain, with remaining parts taken from reference TRBV7-9 and TRBJ1-6, reads DTGVSQNPRHKITKRGQNVTFRCDPISEHNRLYWYRQTLGQGPEFLTYFQNEAQLEKSRLLSDRFSAERPKGSFSTLEIQRTEQGDSAMYLCASSLGQGSSPLHFGNGTRLTVT.